This TCR beta chain was sequenced in a study of blood T cell repertoires in COVID-19. Background on the study: Sites across the United States, Italy and Spain contributed samples from acute and convalescent COVID-19. T cells, B-cell-depleted T cells, or PBMCs supplied cDNA or gDNA.

This CDR3 comprises 15 residues. Germline-derived CDR1 and CDR2 are SGHAT and FQNNGV. Trimming stripped 2 bases from V and 1 base from J, with 11 bases between. TCRdb keeps only in-frame clones here, not all; method: immunoSEQ multiplex PCR. The repertoire holds approximately 31,000 clones, with roughly nine tenths as singletons. Material for sequencing was peripheral blood. The chain joins TRBV11-2 to TRBJ1-1; D uncertain. The sequence came from a man aged 55 to 69 with acute or convalescent COVID-19. The CDR3: CASSLIPGGNTEAFF. In DNA form, the CDR3 reads TGTGCCAGCAGCTTAATACCGGGAGGGAACACTGAAGCTTTCTTT.